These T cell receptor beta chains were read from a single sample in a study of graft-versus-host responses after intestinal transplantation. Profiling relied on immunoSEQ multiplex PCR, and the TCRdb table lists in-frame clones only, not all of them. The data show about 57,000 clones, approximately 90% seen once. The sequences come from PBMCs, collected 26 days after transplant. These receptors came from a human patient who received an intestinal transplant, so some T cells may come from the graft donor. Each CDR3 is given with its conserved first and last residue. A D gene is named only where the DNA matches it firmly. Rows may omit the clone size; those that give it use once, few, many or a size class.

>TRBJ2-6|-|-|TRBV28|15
CASSPIETGANVLTF
TGTGCCAGCAGCCCGATAGAGACTGGGGCCAACGTCCTAACTTTC
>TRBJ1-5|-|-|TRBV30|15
CAWSQGGRSNQPQHF
TGTGCCTGGAGCCAAGGAGGGCGTAGCAATCAGCCCCAGCATTTT
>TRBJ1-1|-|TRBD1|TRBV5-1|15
CASSDTGGRNTEAFF
TGCGCCAGCAGCGATACAGGGGGTCGGAACACTGAAGCTTTCTTT
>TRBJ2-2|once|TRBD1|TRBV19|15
CASSRPTGSTGELFF
TGTGCCAGTAGTCGGCCGACAGGGTCTACCGGGGAGCTGTTTTTT
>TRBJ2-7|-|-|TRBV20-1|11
CSARAGYEQYF
TGCAGTGCTAGGGCAGGGTACGAGCAGTACTTC
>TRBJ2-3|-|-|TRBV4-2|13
CASSQDRGYTQYF
TGTGCCAGCAGCCAAGATCGAGGTTATACGCAGTATTTT
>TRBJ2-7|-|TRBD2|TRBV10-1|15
CASSAGREVPYEQYF
TGCGCCAGCTCGGCGGGGCGGGAGGTACCCTACGAGCAGTACTTC
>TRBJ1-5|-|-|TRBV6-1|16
CASSEAMTGTNQPQHF
TGTGCCAGCAGTGAAGCCATGACAGGAACCAATCAGCCCCAGCATTTT
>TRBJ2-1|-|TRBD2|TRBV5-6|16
CASSFWTSGRANEQFF
TGTGCCAGCAGCTTCTGGACTAGCGGGAGGGCCAATGAGCAGTTCTTC
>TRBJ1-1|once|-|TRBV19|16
CASSLGGDWSNTEAFF
TGTGCCAGTAGCCTCGGCGGGGATTGGTCGAACACTGAAGCTTTCTTT
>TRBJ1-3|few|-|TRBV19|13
CASSMVSGNTIYF
TGTGCCAGTAGTATGGTCAGTGGAAACACCATATATTTT
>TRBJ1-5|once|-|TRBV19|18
CASSGGKETDRANQPQHF
TGTGCCAGTAGTGGTGGGAAGGAAACGGACAGAGCCAATCAGCCCCAGCATTTT